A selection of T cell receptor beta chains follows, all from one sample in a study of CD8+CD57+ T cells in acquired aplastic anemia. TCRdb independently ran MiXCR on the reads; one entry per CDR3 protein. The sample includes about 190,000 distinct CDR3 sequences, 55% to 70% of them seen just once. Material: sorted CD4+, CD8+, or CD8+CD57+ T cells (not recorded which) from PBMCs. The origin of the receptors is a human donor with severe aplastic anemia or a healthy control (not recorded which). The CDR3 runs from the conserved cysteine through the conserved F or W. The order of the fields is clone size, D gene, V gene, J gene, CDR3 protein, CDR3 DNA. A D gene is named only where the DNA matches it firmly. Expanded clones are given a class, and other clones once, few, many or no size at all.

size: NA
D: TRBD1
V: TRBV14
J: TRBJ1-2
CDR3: CASSRLDRGGGYTF
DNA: TGTGCCAGCAGCCGCCTAGACAGGGGTGGTGGCTACACCTTC

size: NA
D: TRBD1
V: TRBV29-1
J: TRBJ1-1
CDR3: CSIQGPTGGQAFF
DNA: TGCAGCATACAGGGACCGACAGGGGGCCAAGCTTTCTTT

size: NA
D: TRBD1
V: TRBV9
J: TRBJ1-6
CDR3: CASSVGGGGNSPLHF
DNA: TGTGCCAGCAGCGTAGGAGGGGGCGGCAATTCACCCCTCCACTTT

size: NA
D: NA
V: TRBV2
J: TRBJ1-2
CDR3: CASSYPGGVRGYGYTF
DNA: TGTGCCAGCAGTTACCCTGGGGGGGTCAGGGGCTATGGCTACACCTTC

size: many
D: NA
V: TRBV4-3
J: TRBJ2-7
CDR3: CASSTTDTSYEQYF
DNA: TGCGCCAGCAGCACGACTGACACCTCCTACGAGCAGTACTTC

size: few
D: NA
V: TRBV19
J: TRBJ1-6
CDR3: CASSIGEWRSPLHF
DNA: TGTGCCAGTAGTATTGGGGAATGGAGGTCACCCCTCCACTTT

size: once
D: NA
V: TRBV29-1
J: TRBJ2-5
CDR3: CSVESRGGGNETQYF
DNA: TGCAGCGTTGAATCCAGGGGGGGCGGGAATGAGACCCAGTACTTC

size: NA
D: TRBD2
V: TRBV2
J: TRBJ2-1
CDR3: CAYPGTRTYNEQFF
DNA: TGTGCTTACCCCGGGACTAGGACCTACAATGAGCAGTTCTTC

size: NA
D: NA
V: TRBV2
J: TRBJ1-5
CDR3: CASSRGGGNQPQHF
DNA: TGTGCCAGCAGTCGGGGGGGCGGTAATCAGCCCCAGCATTTT

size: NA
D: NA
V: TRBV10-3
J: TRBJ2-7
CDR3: CAISQPQYNYEQYF
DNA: TGTGCCATCAGTCAACCCCAATACAACTACGAGCAGTACTTC

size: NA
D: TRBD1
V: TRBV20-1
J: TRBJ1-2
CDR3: CSARASGTGIYSGYTF
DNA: TGCAGTGCTAGAGCATCCGGGACAGGGATTTACAGTGGCTACACCTTC

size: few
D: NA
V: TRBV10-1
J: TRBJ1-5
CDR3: CASVPPWKCQPQHF
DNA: TGCGCCAGCGTGCCCCCATGGAAATGTCAGCCCCAGCATTTT

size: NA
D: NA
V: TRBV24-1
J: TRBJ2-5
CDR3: CATSGGSEGTQYF
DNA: TGTGCCACCAGTGGAGGTAGCGAAGGGACCCAGTACTTC

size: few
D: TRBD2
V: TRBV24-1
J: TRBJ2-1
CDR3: CATSDLASGEQFF
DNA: TGTGCCACCAGTGATTTAGCTAGCGGTGAGCAGTTCTTC

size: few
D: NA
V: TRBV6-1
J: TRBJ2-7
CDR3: CASSVTGISYEQYF
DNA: TGTGCCAGCAGTGTTACAGGGATCTCGTACGAGCAGTACTTC

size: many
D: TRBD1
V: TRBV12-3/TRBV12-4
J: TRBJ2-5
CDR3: CASSHRTGGLQETQYF
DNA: TGTGCCAGCAGTCATAGGACAGGGGGCTTACAAGAGACCCAGTACTTC

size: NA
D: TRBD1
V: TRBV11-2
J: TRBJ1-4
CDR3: CASRRQGAPNEKLFF
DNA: TGTGCCAGCAGACGACAGGGGGCGCCTAATGAAAAACTGTTTTTT

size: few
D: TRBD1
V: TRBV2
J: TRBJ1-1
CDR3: CASGQGWDTEAFF
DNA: TGTGCCAGCGGACAGGGATGGGACACTGAAGCTTTCTTT

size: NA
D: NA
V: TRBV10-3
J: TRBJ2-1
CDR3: CAHPEDSSFYICSPWDRNYNEQFF
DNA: NA

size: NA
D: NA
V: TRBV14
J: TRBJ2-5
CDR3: CASSPTRTVQETQYF
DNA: TGTGCCAGCAGCCCTACCCGGACGGTACAAGAGACCCAGTACTTC

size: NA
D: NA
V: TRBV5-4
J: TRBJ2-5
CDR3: CASSPGWGETQYF
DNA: TGTGCCAGCAGCCCCGGGTGGGGCGAGACCCAGTACTTC

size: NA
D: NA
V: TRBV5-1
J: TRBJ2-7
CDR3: CASSPAGVGEQYF
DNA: TGCGCCAGCAGCCCTGCTGGGGTTGGCGAGCAGTACTTC

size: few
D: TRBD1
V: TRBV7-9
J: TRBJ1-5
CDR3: CASSPTGDNQPQHF
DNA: TGTGCCAGCAGCCCTACAGGGGACAATCAGCCCCAGCATTTT

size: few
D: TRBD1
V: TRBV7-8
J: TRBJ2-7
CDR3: CASCLDRGDFEQYF
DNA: TGTGCCAGCTGCTTAGACAGGGGGGATTTCGAGCAGTACTTC

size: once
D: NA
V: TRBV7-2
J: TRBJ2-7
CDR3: CASSLKVSYQSSYEQYF
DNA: TGTGCCAGCAGCTTAAAGGTGTCCTACCAGTCCTCCTACGAGCAGTACTTC

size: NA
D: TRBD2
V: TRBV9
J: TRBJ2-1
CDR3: CASSRRLAGEGNEQFF
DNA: TGTGCCAGCAGCAGAAGACTAGCGGGAGAGGGGAATGAGCAGTTCTTC

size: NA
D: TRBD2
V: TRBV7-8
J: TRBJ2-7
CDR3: CASSFSGTSRGYEQYF
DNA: TGTGCCAGCAGCTTTTCCGGGACTAGCAGAGGCTACGAGCAGTACTTC

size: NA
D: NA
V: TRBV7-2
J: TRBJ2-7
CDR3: CASSPSGLSTYEQYF
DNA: TGTGCCAGCAGTCCGTCCGGACTGAGTACCTACGAGCAGTACTTC